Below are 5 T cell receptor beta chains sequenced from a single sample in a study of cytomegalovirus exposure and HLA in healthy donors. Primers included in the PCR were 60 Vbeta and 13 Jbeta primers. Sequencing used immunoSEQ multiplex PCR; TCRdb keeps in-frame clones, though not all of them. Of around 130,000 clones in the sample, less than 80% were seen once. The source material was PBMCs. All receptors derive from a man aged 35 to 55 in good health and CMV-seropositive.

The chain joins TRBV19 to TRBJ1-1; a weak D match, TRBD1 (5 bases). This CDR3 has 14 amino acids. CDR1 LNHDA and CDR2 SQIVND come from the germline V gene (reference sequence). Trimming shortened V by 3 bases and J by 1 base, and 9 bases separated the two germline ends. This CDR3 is CASSIRAGNTEAFF. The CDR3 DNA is TGTGCCAGTAGTATCAGGGCAGGGAACACTGAAGCTTTCTTT.

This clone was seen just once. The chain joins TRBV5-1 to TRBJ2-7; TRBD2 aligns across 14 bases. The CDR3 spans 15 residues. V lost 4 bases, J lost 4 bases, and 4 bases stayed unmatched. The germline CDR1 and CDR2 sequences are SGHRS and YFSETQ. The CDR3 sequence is CASSGGTSGGYEQYF. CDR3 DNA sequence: TGCGCCAGCAGCGGCGGGACTAGCGGGGGTTACGAGCAGTACTTC.

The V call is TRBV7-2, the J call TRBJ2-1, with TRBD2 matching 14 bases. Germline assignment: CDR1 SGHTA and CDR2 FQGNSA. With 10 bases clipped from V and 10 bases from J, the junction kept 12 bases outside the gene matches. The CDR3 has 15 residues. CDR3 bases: TGTGCCACGGCACTGGGACTAGCGGGGGCGGGGGAGCAGTTCTTC. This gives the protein CATALGLAGAGEQFF.

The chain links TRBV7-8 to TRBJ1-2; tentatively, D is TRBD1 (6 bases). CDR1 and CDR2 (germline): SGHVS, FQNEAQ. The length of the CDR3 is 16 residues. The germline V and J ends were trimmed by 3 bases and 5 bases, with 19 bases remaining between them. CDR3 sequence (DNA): TGTGCCAGCAGCTTCGCCGGGACAAATCATTGGTATGGCTACACCTTC. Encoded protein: CASSFAGTNHWYGYTF.

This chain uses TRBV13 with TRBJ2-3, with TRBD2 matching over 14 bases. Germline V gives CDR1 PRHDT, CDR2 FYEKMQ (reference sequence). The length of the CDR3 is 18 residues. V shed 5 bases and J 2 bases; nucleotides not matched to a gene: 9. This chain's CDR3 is CASSLTGLAGVFTDTQYF. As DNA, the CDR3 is TGTGCCAGCAGCCTAACGGGACTAGCGGGAGTCTTCACAGATACGCAGTATTTT.